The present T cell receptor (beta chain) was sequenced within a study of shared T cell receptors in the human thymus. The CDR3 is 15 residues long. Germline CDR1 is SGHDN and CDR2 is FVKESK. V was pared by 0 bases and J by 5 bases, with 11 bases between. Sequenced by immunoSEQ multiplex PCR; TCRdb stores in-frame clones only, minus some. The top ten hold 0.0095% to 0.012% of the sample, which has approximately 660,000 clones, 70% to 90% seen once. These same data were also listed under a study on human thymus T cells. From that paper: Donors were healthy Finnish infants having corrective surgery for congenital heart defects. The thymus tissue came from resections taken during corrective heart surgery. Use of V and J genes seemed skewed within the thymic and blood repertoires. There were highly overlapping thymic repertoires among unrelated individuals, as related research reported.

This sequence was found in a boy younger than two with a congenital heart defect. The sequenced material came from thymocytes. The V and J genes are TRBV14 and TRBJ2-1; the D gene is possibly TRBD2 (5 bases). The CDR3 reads CASSQDMTGDNEQFF. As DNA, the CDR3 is TGTGCCAGCAGCCAAGATATGACCGGGGACAATGAGCAGTTCTTC. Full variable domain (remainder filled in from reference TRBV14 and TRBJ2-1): EAGVTQFPSHSVIEKGQTVTLRCDPISGHDNLYWYRRVMGKEIKFLLHFVKESKQDESGMPNNRFLAERTGGTYSTLKVQPAELEDSGVYFCASSQDMTGDNEQFFGPGTRLTVL.